The clone carrying this T cell receptor beta chain was found many times. Its specificity is unknown. Specified time point: newly diagnosed GD, antithyroid drugs for less than 3 months. The TCR library used RNA extracted from PBMCs. In each case, Graves' disease was diagnosed per American Thyroid Association guidelines. All patients originated from an endocrinology department located in Xi'an, China. This sample is part of a study of regulatory T cells in long-lasting Graves disease. General study findings and limits: Relative to newly diagnosed Graves' patients, persistent ones had lower TCR diversity.

Through Arm-PCR of CDR3 regions and iRepertoire HTBI primers, TCR beta libraries were built. MiXCR was run by TCRdb on the multiplex PCR reads, yielding one entry per CDR3 protein. This repertoire shows over 350,000 distinct CDR3 sequences, 12% to 15% found once; its top ten account for about a sixth. Trimming cost V 3 bases and J 8 bases, with 6 bases left between them. The CDR3 spans 11 residues. Separately, the same data were catalogued under a study of T cells in Graves' hyperthyroidism and ophthalmopathy. That work states: Thyroid ultrasound, orbital computed tomography, clinical symptoms, and serum thyroxine and TRAb underpinned diagnoses.

V and J are TRBV12-3 or TRBV12-4 and TRBJ2-3; tentatively, D is TRBD2 (5 bases). The receptor was derived from a woman aged 45-59 years with Graves disease. The starting material was peripheral blood mononuclear cells (PBMCs), obtained at new diagnosis, from a patient treated with antithyroid drugs. In DNA form, the CDR3 reads TGTGCCAGCAGTTTCGCGGGTACGCAGTATTTT. Its protein product is CASSFAGTQYF.